These 30 T cell receptor beta chains originate from one sample sequenced in a study of control samples from healthy donors and cancer patients. Only in-frame clones appear in the TCRdb table, and some are missing; sequencing was by immunoSEQ multiplex PCR. In the table there are fewer than 200,000 clones, roughly 94% of which are singletons. The sequencing sample was made of PBMCs. The receptors were gathered from a man aged 55 to 70 with colorectal cancer.

The chain has TRBV10-3 and TRBJ1-1, with D possibly matching TRBD1 (6 bases). The CDR3 runs to 13 residues. Germline V lookup: CDR1 ENHRY, CDR2 SYGVKD. The V end lost 5 bases, the J end lost 4 bases, and 11 bases lay between the germline ends. In DNA, the CDR3 is TGTGCCATCAGTCAGGGGCAAGGCACTGAAGCTTTCTTT. This translates into CAISQGQGTEAFF.

The rearrangement joins TRBV19 to TRBJ1-2; TRBD1 aligns across 9 bases. CDR1 is LNHDA, CDR2 SQIVND, per germline (reference sequence). The CDR3 spans 14 residues. V lost 5 bases and J lost 8; bases outside the gene matches: 9. The DNA of the CDR3 is TGTGCCAGTAGTCCTAACAGGGGGCGGCGGGGCTACACCTTC. Amino acids: CASSPNRGRRGYTF.

The chain uses TRBV19 and TRBJ2-7; 8 nucleotides line up with TRBD1. The CDR3 spans 14 residues. CDR1 and CDR2 (germline): LNHDA, SQIVND (reference sequence). V lost 5 bases, J lost 7 bases, and 10 bases stayed unmatched. CDR3 sequence (DNA): TGTGCCAGTAGTTCTGGACAGGGTAAGCGAGAGCAGTACTTC. As protein: CASSSGQGKREQYF.

The chain links TRBV2 to TRBJ1-6, with 9 bases matching TRBD1. The CDR3 spans 19 residues. J was trimmed by 0 bases and V by 5 bases; bases with no gene match: 11. CDR1 and CDR2 (germline): SNHLY, FYNNEI. The CDR3 protein is CASSSGGTGTSSYNSPLHF. DNA of the CDR3: TGTGCCAGCAGTTCGGGGGGGACAGGGACAAGCTCCTATAATTCACCCCTCCACTTT.

The V and J genes are TRBV30 and TRBJ1-1; D remains ambiguous. CDR3 size: 13 residues. Trimming pared 0 bases from V and 4 bases from J, leaving 9 bases between. Per germline, CDR1 GTSNPN and CDR2 SVGIG (reference sequence). The CDR3: CAWSVFLGTEAFF. The CDR3 DNA sequence: TGTGCCTGGAGTGTATTCTTGGGCACTGAAGCTTTCTTT.

V usage is TRBV3-1 (or the pseudogene TRBV3-2) and J usage is TRBJ1-2, with 11 bases lining up with TRBD1. V shed 1 base, J shed 7 bases, and the junction held 8 bases outside the gene matches. Per germline, CDR1 LGHDT and CDR2 YNNKEL (reference sequence). The CDR3 is 16 amino acids. CDR3 region: CASSQGTGGTRGGYTF. The CDR3 DNA reads as TGTGCCAGCAGCCAAGGGACAGGGGGCACCCGGGGTGGCTACACCTTC.

This sequence joins TRBV5-4 and TRBJ1-2, with D uncertain. The CDR3 extends over 13 amino acids. Germline values: CDR1 SGHNT, CDR2 YYREEE (reference sequence). Deletions cut 0 bases from V and 8 bases from J, with 11 bases between. CDR3 nucleotide sequence: TGTGCCAGCAGCTTGGAAGGCGCTGGAGGCTACACCTTC. This codes for CASSLEGAGGYTF.

V usage is TRBV9 and J usage is TRBJ2-7; tentative D call: TRBD1 (5 bases). V was shortened by 0 bases and J by 2 bases, with 12 bases between the two germline ends. Germline V gene sequence: CDR1 SGDLS, CDR2 YYNGEE. The CDR3 extends over 15 amino acids. CDR3 nucleotides: TGTGCCAGCAGCGTAGGTGGGGCCCCAACCTACGAGCAGTACTTC. The encoded protein is CASSVGGAPTYEQYF.

The chain combines TRBV27 with TRBJ1-1; no definite D call. The V gene lost 5 bases and the J gene lost 5 bases, with 12 bases spanning the gap. Germline V gene data show CDR1 as MNHEY and CDR2 as SMNVEV (reference sequence). The CDR3 is 13 residues long. The CDR3 loop is CASSPLARTEAFF. The CDR3 DNA is TGTGCCAGCAGTCCCTTGGCGAGGACTGAAGCTTTCTTT.

The sample holds one count of this clone. This sequence joins TRBV6-1 and TRBJ2-5, with D unclear. V was pared by 2 bases and J by 0 bases, with 4 bases between. CDR3 length equals 13 residues. Germline loops: CDR1 MNHNS, CDR2 SASEGT. In nucleotides, the CDR3 is TGTGCCAGCAGTGAACGGGACCAAGAGACCCAGTACTTC. Its protein is CASSERDQETQYF.

The rearrangement uses TRBV6-5 and TRBJ1-6; 8 bases are shared with TRBD1. With V trimmed by 7 bases and J by 9 bases, 11 bases remained unmatched. The CDR3 runs to 15 residues. Germline CDR1 reads MNHEY; CDR2 reads SVGAGI. For the CDR3, the DNA is TGTGCCAGCACCCCCCCCGGGACAGGTTCTTCACCCCTCCACTTT. Encoded protein: CASTPPGTGSSPLHF.

This clone was seen just once. The V call is TRBV7-9, the J call TRBJ1-2; D ambiguous. V shed 0 bases and J shed 7 bases, with 15 bases lying between them. This CDR3 has 15 residues. Germline CDR1 reads SEHNR; CDR2 reads FQNEAQ (reference sequence). CDR3 sequence: CASSLAWREGSGYTF. CDR3 nucleotides: TGTGCCAGCAGCTTAGCATGGAGGGAAGGGAGTGGCTACACCTTC.

V gene TRBV7-9 combines with J gene TRBJ2-3, with D unclear. The germline V gene encodes CDR1 SEHNR and CDR2 FQNEAQ (reference sequence). The CDR3 sequence is 13 residues long. The V end was cut by 1 base, the J end by 1 base, with 3 bases between. CDR3 DNA sequence: TGTGCCAGCAGCTTAGACGGCACAGATACGCAGTATTTT. It specifies CASSLDGTDTQYF.

The chain uses TRBV4-3 and TRBJ2-5, with a possible D match to TRBD1 (7 bases). Trimming left V 3 bases short and J 1 base short, with 15 bases between. Per the germline V gene, CDR1 is LGHNA and CDR2 is YSLEER. The CDR3 sequence is 16 residues long. The CDR3 reads CASSHDRQGLQETQYF. The DNA for the CDR3 is TGCGCCAGCAGCCATGACCGACAGGGACTCCAAGAGACCCAGTACTTC.

This chain joins TRBV5-8 and TRBJ2-7, with a weak D call TRBD2 (6 bases). CDR3 size: 14 residues. Germline V gives CDR1 SGHTS, CDR2 YDEGEE. V lost 0 bases and J 0 bases, leaving 7 bases between the germline ends. The CDR3 loop reads CASSLAGSSYEQYF. CDR3 nucleotides: TGTGCCAGCAGCTTGGCCGGGAGCTCCTACGAGCAGTACTTC.

The chain carries TRBV6-5 and TRBJ1-5, with 10 bases lining up with TRBD1. The CDR3 loop spans 14 amino acids. Trimming removed 7 bases from V and 4 bases from J; junction bases left unmatched: 4. Germline loops: CDR1 MNHEY, CDR2 SVGAGI. The DNA of the CDR3 is TGTGCCAGCAAGCCGGGACAGGGGAATCAGCCCCAGCATTTT. Translated: CASKPGQGNQPQHF.

The V gene is TRBV7-2, the J gene TRBJ2-2; a possible D gene is TRBD1 (5 bases). Germline assignment: CDR1 SGHTA and CDR2 FQGNSA. The CDR3 covers 15 residues. The ends were cut back, 5 bases at V and 5 bases at J, with 15 bases in the middle. The CDR3 here is CASSLVRRGTGELFF. The CDR3 DNA sequence: TGTGCCAGCAGCCTCGTACGAAGGGGAACCGGGGAGCTGTTTTTT.

The chain recombines TRBV2 with TRBJ2-3; D gene uncertain. The ends were cut back, 4 bases at V and 2 bases at J, with 10 bases in the middle. This CDR3 has 14 amino acids. The germline gives CDR1 SNHLY, CDR2 FYNNEI. DNA for the CDR3: TGTGCCAGCAGTGTAGGGCTAGACACAGATACGCAGTATTTT. Translation: CASSVGLDTDTQYF.

This chain connects TRBV30 to TRBJ1-1; possibly TRBD1 for D (5 bases). The length of the CDR3 is 13 residues. V lost 1 base to trimming and J lost 2 bases, with 8 bases between them. From germline, CDR1 is GTSNPN and CDR2 SVGIG (reference sequence). The CDR3 here is CAWSATVNTEAFF. In DNA form, the CDR3 reads TGTGCCTGGAGTGCGACAGTTAACACTGAAGCTTTCTTT.

The chain employs TRBV11-3 and TRBJ2-5; 10 bases align to TRBD1. The CDR3 spans 17 residues. Germline trimming cut 8 bases from V and 1 base from J; bases unmatched to any gene: 13. Germline CDR1 and CDR2: SGHNT and YENEEA. The CDR3 protein is CASSLGTGVRGQETQYF. In DNA, the CDR3 is TGTGCCAGCTCTTTGGGGACAGGGGTTCGGGGCCAAGAGACCCAGTACTTC.

The chain recombines TRBV6-5 with TRBJ2-7, with D tentatively TRBD1 or TRBD2 (5 bases each). The CDR3 is 14 residues long. The germline gives CDR1 MNHEY, CDR2 SVGAGI. V was pared by 4 bases and J by 5 bases, with 15 bases between. The CDR3 bases are TGTGCCAGCAGTTTCCTCGGTAGAGGGGACGAGCAGTACTTC. Translation gives CASSFLGRGDEQYF.

In the case of this clone: The junction does not match germline at one end; this may be a read error. V and J are TRBV7-2 and TRBJ1-1; 8 nucleotides align to TRBD1. The CDR3 totals 15 residues. Germline V gene data show CDR1 as SGHTA and CDR2 as FQGNSA. CDR3 coding DNA: TGTGCCAGCAGCCTTACCGGGACAGGCCCAATAATGGGGATCTTT. It is translated as CASSLTGTGPIMGIF.

The rearrangement joins TRBV5-6 to TRBJ1-1, with D tentatively TRBD1 (5 bases). The CDR3 consists of 13 residues. Germline CDR1 is SGHDT and CDR2 is YYEEEE. V was clipped by 3 bases and J by 5 bases, with 11 bases between them. The CDR3 DNA reads as TGTGCCAGCAGCTCGGTGGGGGGTACTGAAGCTTTCTTT. Its protein is CASSSVGGTEAFF.

CDR3 sequence (DNA): TGTGCCAGCAGCTCGGGACTAGCGGGGGTCACAGATACGCAGTATTTT. Residues: CASSSGLAGVTDTQYF. J is TRBJ2-3 and V is TRBV5-6; TRBD2 agrees at 14 bases. J lost 2 bases, V lost 3 bases, and 2 bases had no gene match. The germline V gene encodes CDR1 SGHDT and CDR2 YYEEEE. The CDR3 loop spans 16 amino acids.

This chain joins TRBV7-2 and TRBJ2-1; 13 positions agree with TRBD2. The CDR3 loop spans 16 amino acids. Germline trimming cut 4 bases from V and 8 bases from J; bases unmatched to any gene: 8. Germline V lookup: CDR1 SGHTA, CDR2 FQGNSA. For the CDR3, the DNA is TGTGCCAGCAGCTCGCAGGGACTAGCGGGGAAAGATGAGCAGTTCTTC. Amino acid sequence: CASSSQGLAGKDEQFF.

Points on this clone: One junction end disagrees with the germline gene, perhaps due to a read error. Here the CDR3 DNA reads TGTGCCAGCAGGTTGGGGGCGACAGTATCTGGGGCCAACGTCCTGACTTTC. Amino acids: CASRLGATVSGANVLTF. The chain has TRBV5-5 and TRBJ2-6; D perhaps matches TRBD1 (6 bases). The CDR3 sequence is 17 residues long. CDR1 and CDR2 from the germline V gene are SGHKS and YYEKEE (reference sequence).

CDR3 in DNA: TGTGCCACCAAACCCGGACAGGGAGGGGACACTGAAGCTTTCTTT. Amino acid sequence: CATKPGQGGDTEAFF. The chain links TRBV24-1 to TRBJ1-1; 8 bases agree with TRBD1. Trimming removed 8 bases from V and 3 bases from J; junction bases left unmatched: 10. The CDR3 runs 15 residues. The germline CDR1 and CDR2 sequences are KGHDR and SFDVKD.

The V call is TRBV27, the J call TRBJ1-2, with a tentative D call TRBD1 (6 bases). Germline CDR1 reads MNHEY; CDR2 reads SMNVEV (reference sequence). The V gene lost 5 bases and the J gene lost 8 bases, with 12 bases spanning the gap. The CDR3 totals 12 residues. The CDR3 DNA reads as TGTGCCAGCAGTACCCCAGGACAGGGCTACACCTTC. It yields the protein CASSTPGQGYTF.

The genes are TRBV2 and TRBJ1-5, with D uncertain. In germline, CDR1 is SNHLY, CDR2 FYNNEI. The CDR3 is made up of 14 amino acids. V was shortened by 3 bases and J by 6 bases, with 12 bases between the two germline ends. The CDR3 loop is CASSDKAKGQPQHF. The CDR3 DNA follows: TGTGCCAGCAGTGATAAGGCTAAAGGTCAGCCCCAGCATTTT.

The rearrangement links TRBV6-6 to TRBJ1-3; tentatively, D is TRBD1 (6 bases). Between the trimmed V and J ends, which lost 5 bases and 0 bases, there was a span of 14 bases. This CDR3 comprises 16 residues. The germline V gene has CDR1 MNHNY and CDR2 SVGAGI (reference sequence). The CDR3 here is CASSVRQDFSGNTIYF. The CDR3 DNA sequence: TGTGCCAGCAGTGTCCGACAGGACTTCTCTGGAAACACCATATATTTT.